Listed below are T cell receptor beta chains from one sample, sequenced in a study of T cells after yellow fever vaccination. TCRdb redid the calling of the 5' RACE reads with MiXCR, one entry per CDR3 protein. The sample includes 200,000 to 250,000 distinct CDR3 sequences, roughly 3.3% of them seen just once. The sequencing used CD4+ T cells sorted from PBMCs, collected 10 days after the yellow fever booster vaccination. These TCRs come from a man aged 18 to 30 who received the YFV17D yellow fever vaccine. Each CDR3 is given with its conserved first and last residue. D genes are given only for firm matches. The listing skips clone size in some rows; elsewhere it reads once, few, many or a size class.

d_gene	v_gene	abundance	j_gene	CDR3aa	CDR3nt
.	TRBV7-2	many	TRBJ2-1	CASSLVQGWDEQFF	TGTGCCAGCAGCTTAGTACAGGGTTGGGATGAGCAGTTCTTC
.	TRBV15	few	TRBJ2-3	CATSRDQRDTQYF	TGTGCCACCAGCAGAGATCAAAGAGATACGCAGTATTTT
.	TRBV7-2	few	TRBJ1-2	CASSFAGNNYGYTF	TGTGCCAGCAGCTTCGCCGGGAACAACTATGGCTACACCTTC
.	TRBV5-1	many	TRBJ2-7	CASSLGTGIAYEQYF	TGCGCCAGCAGCTTGGGGACCGGAATTGCCTACGAGCAGTACTTC
TRBD1	TRBV7-9	.	TRBJ2-1	CASSPTAGTGTENEQFF	TGTGCCAGCAGCCCCACAGCCGGGACAGGGACCGAGAATGAGCAGTTCTTC
.	TRBV12-3/TRBV12-4	many	TRBJ1-1	CASSPKGVRTEAFF	TGTGCCAGCAGCCCCAAAGGGGTGCGCACTGAAGCTTTCTTT
TRBD2	TRBV7-2	few	TRBJ2-1	CASSLASGGHNEQFF	TGTGCCAGCAGCTTAGCTAGCGGGGGGCACAATGAGCAGTTCTTC
.	TRBV11-2	many	TRBJ1-6	CASSLVGGSSYNSPLHF	TGTGCCAGCAGCTTAGTGGGGGGGAGCTCCTATAATTCACCCCTCCACTTT
TRBD1	TRBV6-6	.	TRBJ2-7	CASSSHRGRYEQYF	TGTGCCAGCAGTTCACACAGGGGGCGTTACGAGCAGTACTTC
.	TRBV19	.	TRBJ1-5	CASSLWTRRYYSNQPQHF	TGTGCCAGTAGTCTATGGACAAGGAGGTACTATAGCAATCAGCCCCAGCATTTT
.	TRBV6-6	.	TRBJ1-1	CASHNRDTTEAFF	TGTGCCAGCCACAACAGGGACACCACTGAAGCTTTCTTT
.	TRBV6-2/TRBV6-3	.	TRBJ1-2	CASSGRGYGYTF	TGTGCCAGCAGCGGAAGGGGCTATGGCTACACCTTC
.	TRBV19	few	TRBJ1-2	CASSNPPHSYDYTF	TGTGCCAGTAGTAATCCACCGCACTCCTATGACTACACCTTC
.	TRBV30	few	TRBJ2-1	CAWSVWSGTGEQFF	TGTGCCTGGAGTGTATGGTCGGGGACGGGTGAGCAGTTCTTC
.	TRBV6-2/TRBV6-3	few	TRBJ2-1	CASLNRGAQSGEQFF	TGTGCCAGCCTCAATAGAGGGGCACAATCTGGGGAGCAGTTCTTC
TRBD1	TRBV7-9	.	TRBJ1-4	CASSPQGSANEKLFF	TGTGCCAGCAGCCCACAGGGGTCAGCTAATGAAAAACTGTTTTTT
.	TRBV11-2	.	TRBJ2-5	CASRRLLRETQYF	TGTGCCAGCAGACGACTCCTCCGGGAGACCCAGTACTTC
.	TRBV7-2	.	TRBJ1-2	CASSLVKGGYTF	TGTGCCAGCAGCTTAGTGAAAGGCGGCTACACCTTC
TRBD1	TRBV5-1	.	TRBJ2-1	CASSPDRTGSYNEQFF	TGCGCCAGCAGCCCTGATCGGACAGGGTCCTACAATGAGCAGTTCTTC
TRBD2	TRBV20-1	few	TRBJ2-5	CSAVAGGEETQYF	TGCAGTGCAGTAGCGGGGGGGGAAGAGACCCAGTACTTC
TRBD2	TRBV20-1	many	TRBJ2-7	CSAALTSRLYEQYF	TGCAGTGCCGCCCTGACTAGCCGTCTTTACGAGCAGTACTTC
.	TRBV18	.	TRBJ1-1	CASSPQSNTEAFF	TGTGCCAGCTCACCTCAGAGTAACACTGAAGCTTTCTTT
TRBD1	TRBV5-4	few	TRBJ1-2	CASSAGGAVGYTF	TGTGCCAGCAGCGCAGGGGGCGCGGTTGGCTACACCTTC
.	TRBV27	many	TRBJ1-1	CASSPYQKGVNTEAFF	TGTGCCAGCAGTCCCTACCAAAAGGGAGTGAACACTGAAGCTTTCTTT
.	TRBV7-8	many	TRBJ2-7	CASSFDTGIYEQYF	TGTGCCAGCAGCTTCGACACGGGGATCTACGAGCAGTACTTC
TRBD2	TRBV7-9	many	TRBJ2-3	CASSSLAGGTSTDTQYF	TGTGCCAGCAGTTCCCTAGCGGGGGGTACTAGCACAGATACGCAGTATTTT
.	TRBV20-1	.	TRBJ2-5	CSAIGTPEAQYF	TGCAGTGCTATCGGGACCCCGGAGGCCCAGTACTTC
TRBD1	TRBV5-1	many	TRBJ2-5	CASSSGTGASGETQYF	TGCGCCAGCAGCTCCGGGACAGGGGCCTCGGGGGAGACCCAGTACTTC
.	TRBV4-3	many	TRBJ1-5	CASSQDRGGLQPQHF	TGCGCCAGCAGCCAAGATCGCGGAGGGCTCCAGCCCCAGCATTTT
.	TRBV27	.	TRBJ1-4	CASGTGPNEKLFF	TGTGCCAGCGGGACGGGCCCCAATGAAAAACTGTTTTTT
.	TRBV5-1	many	TRBJ1-1	CASSLERDTEAFF	TGCGCCAGCAGCTTGGAAAGGGATACCGAAGCTTTCTTT
.	TRBV6-2/TRBV6-3	.	TRBJ2-7	CASSPYRAGSYEQYF	TGTGCCAGCAGTCCCTATCGGGCCGGCTCCTACGAGCAGTACTTC
.	TRBV5-1	many	TRBJ1-6	CASSLEGKDSPLHF	TGCGCCAGCAGCTTGGAGGGGAAGGATTCACCCCTCCACTTT
TRBD1	TRBV27	many	TRBJ1-4	CASSRDRATNEKLFF	TGTGCCAGCAGCCGTGACAGGGCAACTAATGAAAAACTGTTTTTT
.	TRBV21-1	.	TRBJ2-3	CASSNLAGGPDTQYF	TGTGCCAGCAGCAACCTAGCGGGGGGGCCAGATACGCAGTATTTT
.	TRBV4-1	.	TRBJ2-1	CASSQDVAAGRTVEQFF	TGCGCCAGCAGCCAAGATGTTGCGGCAGGACGAACGGTTGAGCAGTTCTTC
TRBD1	TRBV5-1	.	TRBJ2-3	CASSLGQGASVDTQYF	TGCGCCAGCAGCTTGGGACAGGGCGCTTCTGTGGATACGCAGTATTTT
.	TRBV7-2	.	TRBJ2-7	CASRAGAFEFEQYF	TGTGCCAGCAGGGCAGGGGCTTTTGAGTTCGAGCAGTACTTC
.	TRBV7-2	.	TRBJ2-1	CASRNRQVNEQFF	TGTGCCAGCAGAAATCGACAGGTCAATGAGCAGTTCTTC
TRBD1	TRBV29-1	.	TRBJ1-1	CSVGGQGRTEAFF	TGCAGCGTTGGGGGACAGGGTCGAACTGAAGCTTTCTTT
TRBD1	TRBV19	.	TRBJ1-5	CASAGTGGGQPQHF	TGTGCCAGTGCAGGGACAGGGGGTGGTCAGCCCCAGCATTTT
.	TRBV4-2	few	TRBJ2-3	CASSQDLATGTDTQYF	TGCGCCAGCAGCCAAGATCTGGCGACGGGCACAGATACGCAGTATTTT
TRBD1	TRBV23-1	many	TRBJ2-2	CASSWDRGVPTGELFF	TGCGCCAGCAGTTGGGACAGGGGTGTTCCAACCGGGGAGCTGTTTTTT
.	TRBV18	many	TRBJ1-4	CASSPIATNEKLFF	TGTGCCAGCTCACCGATAGCAACTAATGAAAAACTGTTTTTT
.	TRBV5-5	.	TRBJ2-3	CASSPPPKGRTDTQYF	TGTGCCAGCAGCCCCCCCCCTAAGGGGCGCACAGATACGCAGTATTTT
TRBD2	TRBV24-1	many	TRBJ2-3	CATSDRAGGSDTQYF	TGTGCCACCAGTGATAGAGCGGGGGGATCAGATACGCAGTATTTT
.	TRBV20-1	.	TRBJ1-4	CSATAAPTNEKLFF	TGCAGTGCTACTGCGGCACCAACTAATGAAAAACTGTTTTTT
TRBD1	TRBV29-1	.	TRBJ1-2	CSVSRDRNGYTF	TGCAGCGTCTCCCGGGACAGGAACGGCTACACCTTC